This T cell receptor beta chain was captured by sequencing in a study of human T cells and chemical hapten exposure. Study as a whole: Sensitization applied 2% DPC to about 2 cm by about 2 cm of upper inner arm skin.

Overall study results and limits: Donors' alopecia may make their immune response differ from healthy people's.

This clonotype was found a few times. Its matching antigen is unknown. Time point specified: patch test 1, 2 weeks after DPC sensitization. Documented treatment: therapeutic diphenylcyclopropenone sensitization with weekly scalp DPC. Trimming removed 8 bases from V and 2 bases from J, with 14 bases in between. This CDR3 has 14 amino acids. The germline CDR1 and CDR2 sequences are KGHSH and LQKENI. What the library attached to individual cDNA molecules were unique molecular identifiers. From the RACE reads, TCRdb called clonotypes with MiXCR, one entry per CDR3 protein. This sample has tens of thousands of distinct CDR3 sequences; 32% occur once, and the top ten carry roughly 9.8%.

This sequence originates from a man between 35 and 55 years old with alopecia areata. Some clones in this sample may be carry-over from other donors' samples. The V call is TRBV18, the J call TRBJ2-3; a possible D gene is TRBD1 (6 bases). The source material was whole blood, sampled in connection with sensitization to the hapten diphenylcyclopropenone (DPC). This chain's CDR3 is CASKRTGSTDTQYF. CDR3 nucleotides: TGTGCCAGCAAACGCACAGGGTCCACAGATACGCAGTATTTT.